This T cell receptor beta chain was sequenced in a study of blood T cell repertoires in COVID-19. Study in general: The cDNA or gDNA used as material had been derived from T cells, B-cell-depleted T cells, or PBMCs.

Only in-frame clones appear in the TCRdb table, and some are missing; sequencing was by immunoSEQ multiplex PCR. The table includes about 160,000 clones, about three quarters detected once. The CDR3 covers 14 residues. Trimming at V came to 3 bases and at J to 7 bases, leaving 3 bases not matched to a gene. Per the germline V gene, CDR1 is MNHEY and CDR2 is SMNVEV (reference sequence). This sequence joins TRBV27 and TRBJ1-6; 7 bases agree with TRBD1. This clonotype originated in a man between 60 and 75 years old with acute or convalescent COVID-19. Sequenced sample: peripheral blood. CDR3 nucleotides: TGTGCCAGCAGTTTCAAGGGGGCGAATTCACCCCTCCACTTT. Its translation is CASSFKGANSPLHF.